This TCR beta chain was recovered during a study of blood T cells in healthy people across ages. Trimming took off 4 bases at V and 7 bases at J, with 10 bases between the two ends. The CDR3 is made up of 13 amino acids. Germline V gene sequence: CDR1 LGHNT, CDR2 FRNRAP. The second PCR ran about 6 to 12 cycles with a sample-barcoded 5' primer and J-beta primers. TCRdb used MiXCR to reprocess the 5' RACE reads, holding one entry per CDR3 protein. The top ten hold 7% to 9.5% of the sample, which has more than 1.4 million distinct CDR3 sequences, approximately 38% seen once. Study-wide results and limits: Unsorted PBMCs prevented conclusive naive versus antigen-experienced comparison.

With regard to this clonotype: No antigen is known for it.

Sequencing was carried out using blood. The V call is TRBV12-5, the J call TRBJ1-4; D gene unclear. The clonotype comes from a woman under 30 in good health. The CDR3, as DNA: TGTGCTAGTGGTTACGGGCCTGGTGAAAAACTGTTTTTT. It translates to CASGYGPGEKLFF.